The 27 T cell receptor beta chains reported below all come from one sample, sequenced in a study of response to subunit inactivated influenza vaccine. MiXCR, run by TCRdb on the RT-PCR reads, gives a single entry per CDR3 protein. This sample carries hundreds of thousands of distinct CDR3 sequences, 11% to 15% of them seen once, and the ten largest clones take 5.5% to 7%. This specimen consisted of PBMCs from blood, obtained around 14 days before vaccination. The receptors derive from a man aged 50 to 59 who received an inactivated influenza vaccine.

There are many counts of this clonotype. In DNA, the CDR3 is TGCAGTGCTAGGGCAGATACGCAGTATTTT. Translation gives CSARADTQYF. The chain links TRBV20-1 to TRBJ2-3; no clear D. The germline CDR1 and CDR2 sequences are DFQATT and SNEGSKA (reference sequence). V was clipped by 3 bases and J by 4 bases, with 2 bases between them. The CDR3 runs 10 residues.

This clonotype was seen repeatedly, ten times or more. The genes are TRBV12-3 or TRBV12-4 and TRBJ1-3; D is perhaps TRBD1 (5 bases). This CDR3 is 12 amino acids long. The V gene lost 5 bases and the J gene lost 7 bases, with 9 bases spanning the gap. The DNA for the CDR3 is TGTGCCAGCAGTGCAGGGAGGAACACCATATATTTT. Protein product: CASSAGRNTIYF.

The gene calls are TRBV7-6 and TRBJ2-2, with D possibly TRBD1 on 6 matching bases. The CDR3 is 15 amino acids. In germline, CDR1 is SGHVS, CDR2 FNYEAQ. Trimming removed 3 bases at V and 4 bases at J, with 12 bases between. The CDR3 DNA follows: TGTGCCAGCAGCTTTGGGACAAAGGGCACCGGGGAGCTGTTTTTT. Protein sequence: CASSFGTKGTGELFF.

This chain links TRBV12-3 or TRBV12-4 with TRBJ1-4, with 7 bases fitting TRBD1. V was pared by 5 bases and J by 5 bases, with 5 bases of the junction left unmatched. The CDR3 consists of 14 residues. The CDR3 loop reads CASSEGALNEKLFF. CDR3 nucleotides: TGTGCCAGCAGTGAGGGGGCGCTGAATGAAAAACTGTTTTTT.

This clonotype was picked up a small number of times. The chain links TRBV10-3 to TRBJ2-3, with D possibly being TRBD1 (5 bases). The CDR3 covers 13 residues. V was shortened by 6 bases and J by 2 bases, with 9 bases between the two germline ends. Per the germline V gene, CDR1 is ENHRY and CDR2 is SYGVKD. CDR3 bases: TGTGCCATCAGAGACAGTGACACAGATACGCAGTATTTT. This sequence encodes CAIRDSDTDTQYF.

This clonotype was seen a handful of times. The chain uses TRBV5-1 and TRBJ2-2; D is unresolved. Germline-derived CDR1 and CDR2 are SGHRS and YFSETQ. The V end was cut by 0 bases, the J end by 4 bases, with 7 bases between. The CDR3 sequence is 14 residues long. CDR3 in DNA: TGCGCCAGCAGCTTGGATCCCAGCACCGGGGAGCTGTTTTTT. It translates to CASSLDPSTGELFF.

This clonotype was observed a few times. CDR3 protein: CASSSSGLSSYEQYF. CDR3 sequence (DNA): TGTGCCAGCAGCTCCTCAGGACTAAGCTCCTACGAGCAGTACTTC. The rearrangement uses TRBV7-2 and TRBJ2-7; D is perhaps TRBD2 (6 bases). Germline lookup yields CDR1 SGHTA and CDR2 FQGNSA. This CDR3 comprises 15 residues. Deletions cut 4 bases from V and 0 bases from J, with 13 bases between. Filled out from reference TRBV7-2 and TRBJ2-7, the complete variable domain reads GAGVSQSPSNKVTEKGKDVELRCDPISGHTALYWYRQSLGQGLEFLIYFQGNSAPDKSGLPSDRFSAERTGGSVSTLTIQRTQQEDSAVYLCASSSSGLSSYEQYFGPGTRLTVT.

Only a few counts were recorded for this clonotype. The V and J genes are TRBV9 and TRBJ2-3; no reliable D call. CDR1 is SGDLS, CDR2 YYNGEE, per germline. V lost 0 bases to trimming and J lost 2 bases, with 4 bases between them. There are 13 residues in the CDR3. The CDR3, as DNA: TGTGCCAGCAGCGTAGGTTTCACAGATACGCAGTATTTT. Protein product: CASSVGFTDTQYF.

The V and J genes are TRBV7-9 and TRBJ1-2; D not resolved. Germline lookup yields CDR1 SEHNR and CDR2 FQNEAQ (reference sequence). This CDR3 is 10 amino acids long. Between the trimmed V and J ends, which lost 4 bases and 11 bases, there was a span of 8 bases. The chain's CDR3 is CASSSDLYTF. In DNA, the CDR3 is TGTGCCAGCAGCTCTGACTTGTACACCTTC. The full variable domain, completed using reference TRBV7-9 and TRBJ1-2, is DTGVSQNPRHKITKRGQNVTFRCDPISEHNRLYWYRQTLGQGPEFLTYFQNEAQLEKSRLLSDRFSAERPKGSFSTLEIQRTEQGDSAMYLCASSSDLYTFGSGTRLTVV.

This clonotype was observed a handful of times. This rearrangement joins TRBV12-3 or TRBV12-4 to TRBJ2-5, with 11 bases identical to TRBD2. The CDR3 covers 16 residues. V shed 4 bases and J 1 base; nucleotides not matched to a gene: 5. As DNA, the CDR3 is TGTGCCAGCAGTTCGGCTAGCGGGGGGTTCCAAGAGACCCAGTACTTC. It translates to CASSSASGGFQETQYF.

This chain links TRBV23-1 with TRBJ2-7; 7 nucleotides match TRBD1. TRBV23-1 is recorded as an ORF, its role being uncertain. The CDR3 has 14 residues. The V and J ends lost 4 bases and 4 bases, in that order; junction bases with no gene match: 7. CDR3 amino acids: CASSRLGQRYEQYF. CDR3 nucleotide sequence: TGCGCCAGCAGTCGATTGGGACAGCGTTACGAGCAGTACTTC.

The V and J genes are TRBV7-2 and TRBJ2-5; 7 bases match TRBD1. V lost 2 bases and J lost 2; bases outside the gene matches: 5. The CDR3 has 15 amino acids. From germline, CDR1 is SGHTA and CDR2 FQGNSA. The CDR3 DNA follows: TGTGCCAGCAGCTTAAGAGGGGGCCATCAAGAGACCCAGTACTTC. Its protein product is CASSLRGGHQETQYF.

V usage is TRBV2 and J usage is TRBJ2-4, with D perhaps matching TRBD1 or TRBD2 (5 bases each). The CDR3 totals 14 residues. Germline assignment: CDR1 SNHLY and CDR2 FYNNEI. V was pared by 0 bases and J by 6 bases, with 9 bases between. The CDR3 DNA reads TGTGCCAGCAGTGAAGCCAGGGACGCAAACATTCAGTACTTC. Its protein is CASSEARDANIQYF.

The chain couples TRBV28 to TRBJ2-7; D assignment may be TRBD1 or TRBD2 (5 bases each). V was shortened by 3 bases and J by 3 bases, with 12 bases between the two germline ends. The CDR3 has 14 residues. Germline CDR1 is MDHEN and CDR2 is SYDVKM. Here the CDR3 DNA reads TGTGCCAGCAGTTTCCCCGGGGACGGCTACGAGCAGTACTTC. Its protein product is CASSFPGDGYEQYF.

This chain joins TRBV7-2 and TRBJ2-5; 8 bases agree with TRBD2. The CDR3 is made up of 13 amino acids. CDR1 is SGHTA, CDR2 FQGNSA, per germline. V gave up 5 bases and J gave up 2 bases; unmatched junction bases: 1. The CDR3 region is CASSGTRQETQYF. The CDR3 coding sequence is TGTGCCAGCAGCGGGACTAGACAAGAGACCCAGTACTTC.

The chain has TRBV6-2 or TRBV6-3 and TRBJ1-1, with 7 bases matching TRBD1. Germline lookup yields CDR1 MNHEY and CDR2 SVGEGT. The V segment lost 7 bases and the J segment 4 bases; nucleotides outside the gene matches: 9. This CDR3 has 14 residues. The CDR3 region is CASNPTGTVTEAFF. In nucleotides, the CDR3 is TGTGCCAGCAATCCGACAGGGACTGTCACTGAAGCTTTCTTT.

This clonotype has more than one count but fewer than ten. The J gene is TRBJ2-2, the V gene TRBV19, with D perhaps TRBD1 or TRBD2 (5 bases each). The germline CDR1 and CDR2 sequences are LNHDA and SQIVND (reference sequence). V lost 6 bases and J 4 bases, leaving 12 bases between the germline ends. The CDR3 covers 14 residues. CDR3 in amino acids: CASRTGTRTGELFF. The CDR3 nucleotides are TGTGCCAGTAGGACCGGGACCCGCACCGGGGAGCTGTTTTTT.

This clonotype has just a few counts. This rearrangement joins TRBV7-2 to TRBJ1-2; D is unclear. The CDR3 has 15 residues. Trimming took 3 bases from V and 2 from J, leaving 13 bases between them. Germline V gene lookup returns CDR1 SGHTA and CDR2 FQGNSA. The CDR3 protein is CASSFGSGRNYGYTF. In nucleotides, the CDR3 is TGTGCCAGCAGCTTTGGTAGCGGACGGAACTATGGCTACACCTTC.

This clonotype was counted ten times or more. V gene TRBV2 combines with J gene TRBJ2-3, with 10 bases lining up with TRBD2. V shed 3 bases, J shed 3 bases, and the junction held 12 bases outside the gene matches. CDR1 is SNHLY and CDR2 is FYNNEI in the germline V gene. CDR3 length: 18 amino acids. The CDR3 DNA is TGTGCCAGCAGTGAGCCTAGCGGGAGCGGGGTAGGAACAGATACGCAGTATTTT. Residues: CASSEPSGSGVGTDTQYF.

This clonotype has ten or more counts. The chain links TRBV20-1 to TRBJ2-3, with TRBD1 as a possible D gene (6 bases). V was pared by 2 bases and J by 6 bases, with 21 bases between. Per germline, CDR1 DFQATT and CDR2 SNEGSKA (reference sequence). CDR3 length: 16 amino acids. The chain's CDR3 is CSARKGGQQKRDTQYF. The DNA for the CDR3 is TGCAGTGCTAGAAAGGGCGGACAGCAAAAGAGGGATACGCAGTATTTT.

This clonotype was seen a few times. The chain recombines TRBV29-1 with TRBJ2-3; D is undetermined. Germline V gives CDR1 SQVTM, CDR2 ANQGSEA. Trimming left V 2 bases short and J 0 bases short, with 6 bases between. CDR3 length equals 13 residues. CDR3 nucleotide sequence: TGCAGCGTTGAAAGGCAGAGCACAGATACGCAGTATTTT. Its translation: CSVERQSTDTQYF.

This clonotype occurred a few times. V and J are TRBV9 and TRBJ2-2, with D perhaps matching TRBD1 (6 bases). CDR1 and CDR2 from the germline V gene are SGDLS and YYNGEE. The CDR3 runs 15 residues. Trimming removed 1 base from V and 4 bases from J, with 11 bases in between. The CDR3 sequence: CASSVRGSSTGELFF. The CDR3 bases are TGTGCCAGCAGCGTAAGGGGGAGTAGCACCGGGGAGCTGTTTTTT. Full variable domain (remainder filled in from reference TRBV9 and TRBJ2-2): DSGVTQTPKHLITATGQRVTLRCSPRSGDLSVYWYQQSLDQGLQFLIQYYNGEERAKGNILERFSAQQFPDLHSELNLSSLELGDSALYFCASSVRGSSTGELFFGEGSRLTVL.

This clonotype was detected many times. The chain carries TRBV4-2 and TRBJ2-7, with 10 bases that match TRBD1. V lost 1 base to trimming and J lost 7 bases; unmatched junction nucleotides: 4. CDR3 length equals 14 residues. CDR1 is LGHNA, CDR2 YNFKEQ, per germline. DNA for the CDR3: TGTGCCAGCAGCCAAGGGGGGACAGGGGAAGAGCAGTACTTC. Its protein product is CASSQGGTGEEQYF.

This clonotype was recorded many times. The rearrangement uses TRBV11-2 and TRBJ2-7; D gene uncertain. The germline gives CDR1 SGHAT, CDR2 FQNNGV. This CDR3 region has 12 residues. V lost 4 bases and J 2 bases, leaving 6 bases between the germline ends. The CDR3 coding sequence is TGTGCCAGCAGCTCCGGACCCTACGAGCAGTACTTC. It translates to CASSSGPYEQYF.

The V and J genes are TRBV6-1 and TRBJ1-5; D gene uncertain. The CDR3 length is 16 residues. Germline V CDR1 and CDR2: MNHNS, SASEGT. The V and J ends lost 6 bases and 5 bases respectively, with 20 bases between them. CDR3 DNA sequence: TGTGCCAGCAGACATCGACCGGATCGAAGCGATCAGCCCCAGCATTTT. It yields the protein CASRHRPDRSDQPQHF.

This clonotype was counted ten times or more. The chain carries TRBV2 and TRBJ2-7; 7 nucleotides line up with TRBD2. The CDR3 is 13 amino acids. J gave up 6 bases and V 4 bases, and 6 bases lay outside the gene matches. Germline loops: CDR1 SNHLY, CDR2 FYNNEI. CDR3 residues: CASSGTRAGEQYF. The CDR3 bases are TGTGCCAGCAGTGGGACTAGGGCTGGCGAGCAGTACTTC.

In this sample, this clonotype turned up a few times. The chain uses TRBV6-2 or TRBV6-3 and TRBJ1-1; 9 nucleotides match TRBD1. This CDR3 region has 17 residues. The V gene's germline CDR1 is MNHEY and CDR2 SVGEGT. The J segment lost 3 bases and the V segment lost 6 bases, leaving 14 bases of the junction unmatched. The CDR3 protein is CASSETGGEFVDTEAFF. DNA for the CDR3: TGTGCCAGCAGCGAGACAGGGGGGGAATTCGTGGACACTGAAGCTTTCTTT.